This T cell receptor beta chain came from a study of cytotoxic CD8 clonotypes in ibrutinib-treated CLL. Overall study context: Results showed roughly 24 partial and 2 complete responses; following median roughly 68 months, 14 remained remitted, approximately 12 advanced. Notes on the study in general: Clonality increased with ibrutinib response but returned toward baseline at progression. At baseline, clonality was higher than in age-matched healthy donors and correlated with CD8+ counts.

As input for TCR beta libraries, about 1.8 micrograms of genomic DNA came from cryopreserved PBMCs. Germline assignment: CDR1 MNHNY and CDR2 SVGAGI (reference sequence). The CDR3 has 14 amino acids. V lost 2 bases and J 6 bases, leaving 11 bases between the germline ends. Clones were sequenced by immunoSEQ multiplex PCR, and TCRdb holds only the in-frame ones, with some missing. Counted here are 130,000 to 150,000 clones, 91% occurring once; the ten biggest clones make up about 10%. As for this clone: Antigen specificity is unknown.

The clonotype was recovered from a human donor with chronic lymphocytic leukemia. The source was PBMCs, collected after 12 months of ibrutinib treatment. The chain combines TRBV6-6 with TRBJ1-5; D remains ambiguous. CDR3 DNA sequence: TGTGCCAGCAGTTACGATAGGTCCGGTCAGCCCCAGCATTTT. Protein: CASSYDRSGQPQHF.